One sample yielded the 23 T cell receptor beta chains listed below, sequenced in a study of CD8 T cells in Susac syndrome. Reverse transcription of roughly 0.45 to 1 ug RNA used random hexamers. TCRdb called the immunoSEQ multiplex PCR reads again in MiXCR, with one record for every CDR3 protein. The sample lists approximately 120,000 distinct CDR3 sequences; 90% to 95% were seen once. Material for sequencing was CD8+ T cells from PBMCs. The receptors derive from a human donor with multiple sclerosis.

This chain connects TRBV29-1 to TRBJ2-2, with D tentatively TRBD1 or TRBD2 (5 bases each). From germline, CDR1 is SQVTM and CDR2 ANQGSEA. The ends were cut back, 3 bases at V and 0 bases at J, with 11 bases in the middle. The CDR3 runs 15 residues. CDR3 region: CSVESGRSNTGELFF. CDR3 in DNA: TGCAGCGTTGAGTCGGGACGTTCGAACACCGGGGAGCTGTTTTTT.

The chain uses TRBV6-2 or TRBV6-3 and TRBJ2-7; TRBD1 might be the D (6 bases). Deletions cut 2 bases from V and 2 bases from J, with 13 bases between. The CDR3 consists of 15 residues. Looked up from germline, CDR1 is MNHEY and CDR2 is SVGEGT. The CDR3 loop reads CASSYVSGVPYEQYF. The CDR3 DNA sequence: TGTGCCAGCAGTTACGTCTCAGGGGTCCCCTACGAGCAGTACTTC.

This clonotype was recorded once. The chain recombines TRBV29-1 with TRBJ2-1; D unclear. The V gene lost 1 base and the J gene lost 4 bases, with 17 bases spanning the gap. Germline-derived CDR1 and CDR2 are SQVTM and ANQGSEA. The CDR3 loop spans 16 amino acids. CDR3 sequence (DNA): TGCAGCGTTGAAGGGCTGGCGAAAACCCCTTACAATGAGCAGTTCTTC. This codes for CSVEGLAKTPYNEQFF.

The chain links TRBV4-1 to TRBJ2-5; tentatively, D is TRBD1 or TRBD2 (6 bases each). The germline V and J ends were trimmed by 4 bases and 5 bases, with 17 bases remaining between them. The CDR3 consists of 15 residues. The germline V gene has CDR1 MGHRA and CDR2 YSYEKL. In nucleotides, the CDR3 is TGCGCCAGCAGCCGCCTCTGGGGGGCCAAGGAGACCCAGTACTTC. Protein sequence: CASSRLWGAKETQYF.

The chain couples TRBV7-3 to TRBJ2-3; the match to TRBD1 covers 7 bases. Germline values: CDR1 SGHTA, CDR2 FQGTGA. CDR3 length: 16 residues. V lost 5 bases to trimming and J lost 4 bases; unmatched junction nucleotides: 12. The CDR3 DNA reads TGTGCCAGCAGCCCCAGGGGGACCCCAGGGTCAGATACGCAGTATTTT. It codes for CASSPRGTPGSDTQYF.

The chain employs TRBV29-1 and TRBJ2-2; tentative D call: TRBD2 (5 bases). Trimming removed 7 bases at V and 5 bases at J, with 14 bases between. The CDR3 is made up of 13 amino acids. Germline values: CDR1 SQVTM, CDR2 ANQGSEA. In DNA, the CDR3 is TGCAGCGCCGTCCCTCGGGGTACCGGGGAGCTGTTTTTT. Protein: CSAVPRGTGELFF.

The chain has TRBV5-6 and TRBJ2-4; D gene uncertain. The germline V and J ends were trimmed by 0 bases and 0 bases, with 10 bases remaining between them. This CDR3 contains 16 residues. CDR1 is SGHDT and CDR2 is YYEEEE in the germline V gene. In nucleotides, the CDR3 is TGTGCCAGCAGCTTGGGCCAGAGGCCAGCCAAAAACATTCAGTACTTC. This translates into CASSLGQRPAKNIQYF.

The V call is TRBV4-1, the J call TRBJ2-1; 10 bases line up with TRBD2. Germline CDR1 and CDR2: MGHRA and YSYEKL. The CDR3 runs 19 residues. V lost 4 bases and J lost 0; bases outside the gene matches: 12. The CDR3 coding sequence is TGCGCCAGCAGCCCCCGAGCAGGACTAGCGGTTAGCTCCTACAATGAGCAGTTCTTC. Protein: CASSPRAGLAVSSYNEQFF.

J is TRBJ2-3 and V is TRBV7-9; 8 bases match TRBD2. Germline trimming cut 4 bases from V and 2 bases from J; bases unmatched to any gene: 5. The CDR3 loop spans 15 amino acids. Germline CDR1 and CDR2: SEHNR and FQNEAQ (reference sequence). CDR3 amino acids: CASSSLAEDTDTQYF. CDR3 sequence (DNA): TGTGCCAGCAGCTCACTAGCGGAGGACACAGATACGCAGTATTTT.

V and J are TRBV19 and TRBJ2-1, with 10 bases that match TRBD2. In germline, CDR1 is LNHDA, CDR2 SQIVND (reference sequence). This CDR3 has 19 amino acids. Trimming removed 0 bases from V and 3 bases from J; junction bases left unmatched: 11. The CDR3 reads CASSIDPPRLAGDYNEQFF. The CDR3 DNA is TGTGCCAGTAGTATAGACCCCCCTAGGCTAGCGGGGGACTACAATGAGCAGTTCTTC.

The V and J genes are TRBV13 and TRBJ2-7, with 8 bases lining up with TRBD1. The CDR3 extends over 16 amino acids. CDR1 and CDR2 from the germline V gene are PRHDT and FYEKMQ (reference sequence). The V gene end was trimmed by 5 bases and the J gene end by 0 bases; junction bases not matched to a gene: 9. The CDR3 is CASSEDPGQVSYEQYF. The CDR3 DNA sequence: TGTGCCAGCAGCGAAGACCCGGGACAGGTCTCCTACGAGCAGTACTTC.

This rearrangement joins TRBV27 to TRBJ1-4; D might be TRBD1 (6 bases). V dropped 5 bases and J dropped 7 bases, with 17 bases sitting between them. Germline V CDR1 and CDR2: MNHEY, SMNVEV (reference sequence). CDR3 length: 15 amino acids. DNA of the CDR3: TGTGCCAGCAGTGCTCACAGGGTCCAAGGTGAAAAACTGTTTTTT. Translating it yields CASSAHRVQGEKLFF.

This chain links TRBV20-1 with TRBJ1-1; TRBD1 matches at 7 bases. The CDR3 is 14 amino acids. Germline CDR1 is DFQATT and CDR2 is SNEGSKA (reference sequence). The junction had 10 bases not matched to a gene; V was cut back by 7 bases and J by 2 bases. In nucleotides, the CDR3 is TGCAGTGACCAGCAAGGGGACAGCAACACTGAAGCTTTCTTT. Amino acid sequence: CSDQQGDSNTEAFF.

The chain recombines TRBV7-3 with TRBJ1-1; D is unresolved. This CDR3 spans 14 amino acids. CDR1 SGHTA and CDR2 FQGTGA come from the germline V gene. Trimming removed 1 base from V and 6 bases from J, with 12 bases in between. The CDR3 region has the DNA TGTGCCAGCAGCTTAAGTGGGCGCAACGCTGAAGCTTTCTTT. This gives the protein CASSLSGRNAEAFF.

The chain recombines TRBV11-2 with TRBJ2-2; 7 nucleotides match TRBD1. Per germline, CDR1 SGHAT and CDR2 FQNNGV. V was pared by 8 bases and J by 2 bases, with 8 bases of the junction left unmatched. The CDR3 has 15 amino acids. The CDR3 spells CASRSRDRNTGELFF. CDR3 nucleotides: TGTGCCAGCCGCAGTCGGGACAGAAACACCGGGGAGCTGTTTTTT.

The chain uses TRBV4-1 and TRBJ1-1; no definite D call. Germline V gene data show CDR1 as MGHRA and CDR2 as YSYEKL. V shed 1 base and J shed 1 base, with 19 bases lying between them. This CDR3 has 18 residues. This chain's CDR3 is CASSQVSTDPWRNTEAFF. The CDR3 region has the DNA TGCGCCAGCAGCCAAGTCAGTACGGATCCCTGGCGGAACACTGAAGCTTTCTTT.

This chain connects TRBV7-8 to TRBJ2-7; the D gene is possibly TRBD1 (6 bases). Trimming cost V 1 base and J 4 bases, with 11 bases left between them. This CDR3 is built from 14 residues. Germline V gives CDR1 SGHVS, CDR2 FQNEAQ. As DNA, the CDR3 is TGTGCCAGCAGCTTAGAAGGGACAACTTACGAGCAGTACTTC. Translation gives CASSLEGTTYEQYF.

V is TRBV25-1 and J is TRBJ2-1; the match to TRBD1 covers 11 bases. The junction had 3 bases not matched to a gene; V was cut back by 1 base and J by 4 bases. Germline lookup yields CDR1 MGHDK and CDR2 SYGVNS. This CDR3 contains 16 residues. CDR3 residues: CASSESGTGGYNEQFF. The CDR3 DNA reads as TGTGCCAGCAGTGAATCCGGGACAGGGGGTTACAATGAGCAGTTCTTC.

The chain combines TRBV9 with TRBJ2-4, with D perhaps being TRBD1 or TRBD2 (5 bases each). Germline assignment: CDR1 SGDLS and CDR2 YYNGEE. The ends were cut back, 4 bases at V and 1 base at J, with 15 bases in the middle. The CDR3 has 16 amino acids. The CDR3 nucleotides are TGTGCCAGCAGCCCAGAGGGGAAGGCGGCCAAAAACATTCAGTACTTC. Its protein is CASSPEGKAAKNIQYF. The complete variable domain, with remaining parts taken from reference TRBV9 and TRBJ2-4, reads DSGVTQTPKHLITATGQRVTLRCSPRSGDLSVYWYQQSLDQGLQFLIQYYNGEERAKGNILERFSAQQFPDLHSELNLSSLELGDSALYFCASSPEGKAAKNIQYFGAGTRLSVL.

The gene calls are TRBV7-3 and TRBJ2-2; TRBD1 aligns across 8 bases. Germline V CDR1 and CDR2: SGHTA, FQGTGA. The ends lost 1 base at V and 2 bases at J; junction bases unmatched: 6. The CDR3 consists of 17 residues. Here the CDR3 DNA reads TGTGCCAGCAGCTTAAATGGCGGGACAGGAAACACCGGGGAGCTGTTTTTT. It specifies CASSLNGGTGNTGELFF.

The chain uses TRBV18 and TRBJ2-7; D ambiguous. The CDR3 extends over 13 amino acids. The V end was cut by 2 bases, the J end by 3 bases, with 8 bases between. CDR1 is KGHSH and CDR2 is LQKENI in the germline V gene. CDR3 in amino acids: CASSPRRDYEQYV. The CDR3 coding sequence is TGTGCCAGCTCACCAAGGAGAGACTACGAGCAGTACGTC.

The V call is TRBV24-1, the J call TRBJ2-1; 8 bases line up with TRBD2. The CDR3 extends over 17 amino acids. CDR1 and CDR2 (germline): KGHDR, SFDVKD. V shed 9 bases and J 0 bases; nucleotides not matched to a gene: 12. The DNA for the CDR3 is TGTGCCACCTCTCGAGGCACTAGCGGACGCTCCTACAATGAGCAGTTCTTC. This encodes CATSRGTSGRSYNEQFF.

The gene calls are TRBV7-2 and TRBJ1-2; D is unresolved. The CDR3 is 13 amino acids. Trimming shortened V by 0 bases and J by 6 bases, and 8 bases separated the two germline ends. Looked up from germline, CDR1 is SGHTA and CDR2 is FQGNSA. In DNA, the CDR3 is TGTGCCAGCAGCTTAGCGCCAGCGAATGGCTACACCTTC. It encodes CASSLAPANGYTF.